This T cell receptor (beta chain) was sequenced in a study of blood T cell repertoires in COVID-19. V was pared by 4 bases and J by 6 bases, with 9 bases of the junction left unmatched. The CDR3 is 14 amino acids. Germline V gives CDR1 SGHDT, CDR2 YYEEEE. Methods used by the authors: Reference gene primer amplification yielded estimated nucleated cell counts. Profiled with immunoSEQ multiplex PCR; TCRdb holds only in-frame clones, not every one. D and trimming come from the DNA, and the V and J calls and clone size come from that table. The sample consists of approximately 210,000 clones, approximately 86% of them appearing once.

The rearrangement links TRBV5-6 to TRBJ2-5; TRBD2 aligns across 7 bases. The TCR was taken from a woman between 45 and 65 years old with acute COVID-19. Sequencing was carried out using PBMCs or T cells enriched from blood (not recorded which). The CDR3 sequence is CASSIGSGMQTQYF. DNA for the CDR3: TGTGCCAGCAGCATTGGGAGCGGGATGCAGACCCAGTACTTC.